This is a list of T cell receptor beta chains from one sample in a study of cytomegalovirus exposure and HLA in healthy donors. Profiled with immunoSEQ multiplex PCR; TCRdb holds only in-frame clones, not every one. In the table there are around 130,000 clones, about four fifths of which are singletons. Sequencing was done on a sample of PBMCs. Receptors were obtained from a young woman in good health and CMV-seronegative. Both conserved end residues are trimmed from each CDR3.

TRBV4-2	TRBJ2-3	ASSQDGIAGEGGDTQY
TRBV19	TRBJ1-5	ASRGGAGNQPQH
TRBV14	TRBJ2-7	ASSLQGNSYEQY
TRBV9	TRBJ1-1	ASTTGIVSTEAF
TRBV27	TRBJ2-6	ASSFLGASGANVLT
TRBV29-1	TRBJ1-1	SAETGTDTEAF
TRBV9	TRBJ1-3	ASSVGTGGNTIY
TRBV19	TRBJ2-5	ASSISRGGGETQY
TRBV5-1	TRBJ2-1	ASSRGASGGINEQF
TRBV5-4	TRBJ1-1	ASSLSAGMNTEAF
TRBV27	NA	ASRRTGGTYEQY
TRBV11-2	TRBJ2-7	ASSYRGRQFYEQY
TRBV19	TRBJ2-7	ASSMGQALSYEQY
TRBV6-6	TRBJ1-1	ASSLIGESTEAF
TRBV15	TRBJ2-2	ATSVLGGGTGELF
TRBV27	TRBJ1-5	ASSYGRERNQPQH
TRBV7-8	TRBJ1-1	ASSLSQLSGPQGAAF
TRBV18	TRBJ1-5	ASSPGQSLNQPQH
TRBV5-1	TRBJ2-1	ASSLDLGGIDEQF
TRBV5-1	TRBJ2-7	ASSLDGGSYEQY
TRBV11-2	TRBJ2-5	ASSPGTRETQY
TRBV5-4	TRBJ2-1	ASSPAGLVPYNEQF
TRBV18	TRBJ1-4	ASSPQQGSNEKLF
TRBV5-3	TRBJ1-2	ARSSPGPFYGYT
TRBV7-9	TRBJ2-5	ASSGGVGKETQY
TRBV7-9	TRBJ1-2	ASSLGAGNTYGYT
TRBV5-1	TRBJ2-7	ASSLQGAISEQY
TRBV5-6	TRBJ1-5	ASSLGTGFNQPQH
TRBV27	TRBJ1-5	ASSPYRVRGYSNQPQH
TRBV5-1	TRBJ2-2	ASSMGDRGHTGELF
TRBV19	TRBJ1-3	ASSSDMNGNTIY
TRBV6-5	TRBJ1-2	ASRQGWGYT
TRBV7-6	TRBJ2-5	ASSSQGETQY
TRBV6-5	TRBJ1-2	ASSYSSTGPIYGYT
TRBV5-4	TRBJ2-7	ASSFFQDRTYEQY
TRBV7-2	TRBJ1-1	ASSPPRGGRKVNTEAF
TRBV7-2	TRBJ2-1	ASSPYSYNEQF
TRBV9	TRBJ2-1	ASSGGPTFSEQF
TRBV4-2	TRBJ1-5	ASSLGGQPQH
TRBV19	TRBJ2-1	ASSMGRGYYNEQF